This is a list of T cell receptor beta chains from one sample in a study of response to subunit inactivated influenza vaccine. Each CDR3 protein gets one entry after TCRdb re-called the RT-PCR reads with MiXCR. Here the sample spans around 650,000 distinct CDR3 sequences, around 16% being singletons. Here the sequenced sample was PBMCs from blood, taken 11 to 12 days after vaccination. Source of these receptors: a man in his fifties or sixties who received an inactivated influenza vaccine. Each CDR3 is given with its conserved first and last residue. A D gene is named only where the DNA matches it firmly. The size of a clone is reported for some rows only, either as once, few or many, or as a class for expanded clones.

j_call d_call v_call clone_size cdr3_nt cdr3_aa
TRBJ2-5 NA TRBV3-1 NA TGTGCCAGCAGTCGAGGTGGAGCCTCTCCGGGGGCCCAGTACTTC CASSRGGASPGAQYF
TRBJ2-5 NA TRBV5-1 NA TGCGCCAGCAGCTTGGAGCTTGTCAGGGGCCAAGAGACCCAGTACTTC CASSLELVRGQETQYF
TRBJ1-5 NA TRBV5-1 NA TGCGCCAGCAGCTTGGTCGGGGGGGGGAGCAATCAGCCCCAGCATTTT CASSLVGGGSNQPQHF
TRBJ2-7 NA TRBV2 NA TGTGCCAGCAACGAAGACTTCACCTACGAGCAGTACTTC CASNEDFTYEQYF
TRBJ2-2 NA TRBV3-1 NA TGTGCCAGCAGCTCAAACACAGGGGGGGCCGGGGAGCTGTTTTTT CASSSNTGGAGELFF
TRBJ2-1 NA TRBV6-2/TRBV6-3 few TGTGCCAGCAGTTACCTGTTGAGCTCCTACAATGAGCAGTTCTTC CASSYLLSSYNEQFF
TRBJ2-3 NA TRBV7-2 many TGTGCCAGCAGCTTTAGGCCCAGAGATACGCAGTATTTT CASSFRPRDTQYF
TRBJ2-5 TRBD1 TRBV5-1 many TGCGCCAGCAGCGAAGGGACAGTAGGCAAGACCCAGTACTTC CASSEGTVGKTQYF
TRBJ2-7 TRBD1 TRBV28 once TGTGCCAGCAGTCCAAGGACAGGGTTGGAGCAGTACTTC CASSPRTGLEQYF
TRBJ2-2 TRBD1 TRBV3-1 NA TGTGCCAGCAGCCATGCAGGGGGTTCGGGCACCGGGGAGCTGTTTTTT CASSHAGGSGTGELFF
TRBJ1-1 NA TRBV7-2 many TGTGCCAGCAGCTTAGGATCGTACAGGTCGGGCACTGAAGCTTTCTTT CASSLGSYRSGTEAFF
TRBJ2-7 TRBD1 TRBV10-3 few TGTGCCGCCTCTTGGGACAGCGCCTACGAGCAGTACTTC CAASWDSAYEQYF
TRBJ2-7 NA TRBV6-5 few TGTGCCAGCAGTTACTCGATGTCGAGGGCAGGGACCTACGAGCAGTACTTC CASSYSMSRAGTYEQYF
TRBJ2-6 NA TRBV4-3 NA TGCGCCAGCAGCCAAGATGAGTGGCGGGTACTCGGGGCCAACGTCCTGACTTTC CASSQDEWRVLGANVLTF
TRBJ1-2 NA TRBV29-1 few TGCAGCGTTGATAACGACAGGAGTGGTGGCTACACCTTC CSVDNDRSGGYTF
TRBJ2-2 NA TRBV29-1 few TGCAGCGTTCGGACAGTGTCGAACACCGGGGAGCTGTTTTTT CSVRTVSNTGELFF
TRBJ2-1 NA TRBV2 few TGTGCCGGCGGCTCCTACAATGAGCAGTTCTTC CAGGSYNEQFF
TRBJ2-7 NA TRBV6-1 NA TGTGCCAGCAGTGAAGCTCCCGGGCTAGAGCAGTACTTC CASSEAPGLEQYF
TRBJ2-3 TRBD2 TRBV2 NA TGTGCCAGCAGGCTTGAGGGTCTAGCGGGGGGCACCGATACGCAGTATTTT CASRLEGLAGGTDTQYF
TRBJ2-1 TRBD2 TRBV5-1 NA TGCGCCAGCAGCTTGGCCTTGCGGGGGGCCTACAATGAGCAGTTCTTC CASSLALRGAYNEQFF
TRBJ2-7 NA TRBV6-5 NA TGTGCCAGCAGTTACGATGGAAGTGGCAGACTCTCCTCCTACGAGCAGTACTTC CASSYDGSGRLSSYEQYF
TRBJ1-1 NA TRBV6-1 many TGTGCCAGCAGTAATCCCTTAGGACCGTTGAACACTGAAGCTTTCTTT CASSNPLGPLNTEAFF
TRBJ2-7 TRBD1 TRBV24-1 NA TGTGCCACCAGTGATTGGACAGGAGACGAGCAGTACTTC CATSDWTGDEQYF
TRBJ2-5 TRBD2 TRBV20-1 few TGCAGTGCTAGAAAGGGAGGGCCGAAAGAGACCCAGTACTTC CSARKGGPKETQYF
TRBJ2-5 TRBD2 TRBV5-6 NA TGTGCCAGCAGGCCTGCCTGGAGCGGGGGGGTTCTGAAGACCCAGTACTTC CASRPAWSGGVLKTQYF
TRBJ1-4 TRBD1 TRBV7-2 many TGTGCCAGCAGCTTAGCTGGGCAGGGGGTTGAAAAACTGTTTTTT CASSLAGQGVEKLFF
TRBJ1-1 NA TRBV5-1 NA TGCGCCAGCAGGGCCCAGGGAAACACTGAAGCTTTCTTT CASRAQGNTEAFF
TRBJ2-7 NA TRBV12-3/TRBV12-4 few TGTGCCAGCAGTTACCGGGCCAGCTCCTACGAGCAGTACTTC CASSYRASSYEQYF
TRBJ2-7 NA TRBV12-3/TRBV12-4 NA TGTGCCAGCAGTTTACTACTAGCAAAGGGGAATGAGCAGTACTTC CASSLLLAKGNEQYF
TRBJ2-5 TRBD1 TRBV20-1 few TGCAGTGAGGTTGGGACAGGGGCGGGAGAGACCCAGTACTTC CSEVGTGAGETQYF
TRBJ2-3 NA TRBV5-1 few TGCGCCAGCAGCTTCGGGGGCCTAAGCACAGATACGCAGTATTTT CASSFGGLSTDTQYF
TRBJ2-7 NA TRBV5-1 few TGCGCCAGCACCTTGGGGGTACTTTCCTACGAGCAGTACTTC CASTLGVLSYEQYF
TRBJ1-1 NA TRBV25-1 few TGTGCCAGCAGTGATGGGAGGGGAACAGGGATGAACACTGAAGCTTTCTTT CASSDGRGTGMNTEAFF
TRBJ2-7 NA TRBV12-3/TRBV12-4 few TGTGCCAGCAGTTCGGGGATGGTGACCTACGAGCAGTACTTC CASSSGMVTYEQYF
TRBJ1-5 NA TRBV27 NA TGTGCCAGCAGTTCCGACCTTAGCAATCAGCCCCAGCATTTT CASSSDLSNQPQHF
TRBJ2-5 NA TRBV7-8 many TGTGCCAGCAGGGGGGGCCAAGAGACCCAGTACTTC CASRGGQETQYF
TRBJ1-1 TRBD1 TRBV6-5 NA TGTGCCAGCAGTCCCCGGACAGGGCGGGCTTTCTTT CASSPRTGRAFF
TRBJ2-7 TRBD2 TRBV10-3 NA TGTGCCATCAGTGGGGGACTAGCGGGCTACGAGCAGTACTTC CAISGGLAGYEQYF
TRBJ2-7 NA TRBV7-8 NA TGTGCCAGCAGCTTAGTAAGGTTTGTCGGTCAGACATACGAGCAGTACTTC CASSLVRFVGQTYEQYF
TRBJ2-5 NA TRBV12-3/TRBV12-4 NA TGTGCCAGCAGTTTACTCGTCCGAGAGACCCAGTACTTC CASSLLVRETQYF